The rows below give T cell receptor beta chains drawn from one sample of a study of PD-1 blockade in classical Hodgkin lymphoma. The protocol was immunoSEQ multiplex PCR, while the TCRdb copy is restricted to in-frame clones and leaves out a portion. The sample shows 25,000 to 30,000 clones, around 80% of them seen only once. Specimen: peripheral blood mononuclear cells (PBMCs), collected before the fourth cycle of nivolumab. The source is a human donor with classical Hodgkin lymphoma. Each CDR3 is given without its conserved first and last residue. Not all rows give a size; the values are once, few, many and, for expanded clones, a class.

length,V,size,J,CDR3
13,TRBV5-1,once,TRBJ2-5,ASSTAGAFQETQY
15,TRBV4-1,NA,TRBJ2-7,ASSQGSRQPSSYEQY
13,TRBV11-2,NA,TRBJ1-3,ASSAEIWAGNTIY
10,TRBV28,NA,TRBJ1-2,ASSFTRDGYT
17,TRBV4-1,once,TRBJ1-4,ASSQVVLASPATNEKLF
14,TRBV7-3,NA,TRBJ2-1,ASSLNLGQGGGEQF
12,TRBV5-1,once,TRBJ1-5,ASRIRGLNQPQH
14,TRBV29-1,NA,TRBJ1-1,SVETKGLYLNTEAF
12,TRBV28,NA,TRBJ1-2,ASSSQTGAGGYT
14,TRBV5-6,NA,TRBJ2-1,ASSRLEGLAANEQF
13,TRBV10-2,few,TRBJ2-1,ASSTSGRALNEQF
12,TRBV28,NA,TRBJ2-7,ASTSLAGVNEQY